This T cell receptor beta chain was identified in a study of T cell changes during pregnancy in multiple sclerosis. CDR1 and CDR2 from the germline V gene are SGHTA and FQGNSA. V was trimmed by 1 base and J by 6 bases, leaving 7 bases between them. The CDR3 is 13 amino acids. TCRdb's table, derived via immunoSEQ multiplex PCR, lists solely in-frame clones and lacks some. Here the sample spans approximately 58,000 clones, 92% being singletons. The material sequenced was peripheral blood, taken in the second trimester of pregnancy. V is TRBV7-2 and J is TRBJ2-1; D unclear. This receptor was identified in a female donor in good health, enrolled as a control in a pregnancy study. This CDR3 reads CASSLGLLNEQFF. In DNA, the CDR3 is TGTGCCAGCAGCTTAGGACTCCTCAATGAGCAGTTCTTC. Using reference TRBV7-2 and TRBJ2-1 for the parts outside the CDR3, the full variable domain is GAGVSQSPSNKVTEKGKDVELRCDPISGHTALYWYRQSLGQGLEFLIYFQGNSAPDKSGLPSDRFSAERTGGSVSTLTIQRTQQEDSAVYLCASSLGLLNEQFFGPGTRLTVL.